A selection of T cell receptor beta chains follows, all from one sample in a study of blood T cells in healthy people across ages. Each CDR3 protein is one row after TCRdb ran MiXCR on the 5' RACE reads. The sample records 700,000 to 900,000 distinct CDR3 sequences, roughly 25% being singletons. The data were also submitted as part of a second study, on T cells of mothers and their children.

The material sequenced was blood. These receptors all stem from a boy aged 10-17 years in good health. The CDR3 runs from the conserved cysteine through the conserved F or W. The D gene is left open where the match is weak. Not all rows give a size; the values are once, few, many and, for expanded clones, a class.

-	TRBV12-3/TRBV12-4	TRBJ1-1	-	TGTGCCAGCAGTTTTTTAGGTATTCAGAACACTGAAGCTTTCTTT	CASSFLGIQNTEAFF
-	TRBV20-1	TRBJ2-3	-	TGCAGTGCTCCACGGGACCCGAGTAGGGCAGATACGCAGTATTTT	CSAPRDPSRADTQYF
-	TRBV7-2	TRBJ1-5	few	TGTGCCAGCAGCTTAGCGGACGCCAGGAGAAATCAGCCCCAGCATTTT	CASSLADARRNQPQHF
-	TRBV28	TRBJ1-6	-	TGTGCCAGCAACAACGGGACACCATTCACCCTCCACTTT	CASNNGTPFTLHF
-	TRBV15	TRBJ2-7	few	TGTGCCACCAGTGTCGACAGATTTAACTACGAGCAGTACTTC	CATSVDRFNYEQYF
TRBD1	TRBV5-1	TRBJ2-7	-	TGCGCCAGCAGCCTCAGGGGGTCAAGCGCCTACGAGCAGTACTTC	CASSLRGSSAYEQYF
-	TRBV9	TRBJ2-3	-	TGTGCCAGCAGCGTAGGTATTCGGGGGCGCACAGATACGCAGTATTTT	CASSVGIRGRTDTQYF
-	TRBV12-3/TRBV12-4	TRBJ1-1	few	TGTGCCAGCAGTTTCACGCAGAGTGAAGCTTTCTTT	CASSFTQSEAFF
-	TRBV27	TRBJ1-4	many	TGTGCCAGCACTTCTTCAACTAATGAAAAACTGTTTTTT	CASTSSTNEKLFF
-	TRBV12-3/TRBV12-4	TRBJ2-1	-	TGTGCCAGCAGTTTGGTCCTCATCCGGTACTTC	CASSLVLIRYF
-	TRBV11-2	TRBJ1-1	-	TGTGCCAGCAGCTTGGGACTATGGGAAACTGAAGCTTTCTTT	CASSLGLWETEAFF
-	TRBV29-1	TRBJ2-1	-	TGCAGCGCTACATCCGATTACAATGAGCAGTTCTTC	CSATSDYNEQFF
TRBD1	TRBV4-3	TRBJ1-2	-	TGCGCCAGCAGCCTACAGGGGGCCGAGGGCTACACCTTC	CASSLQGAEGYTF
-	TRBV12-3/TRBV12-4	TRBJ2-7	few	TGTGCCAGCAGCAATTCACAGGGCTACGAGCAGTACTTC	CASSNSQGYEQYF
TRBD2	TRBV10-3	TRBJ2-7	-	TGTGCCACTACCGGACTAGCTGACGAGCAGTACTTC	CATTGLADEQYF
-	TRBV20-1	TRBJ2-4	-	TGCAGTGCCCTTCGGACAGTAGTCAAAAACATTCAGTACTTC	CSALRTVVKNIQYF
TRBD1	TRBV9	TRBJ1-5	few	TGTGCCAGCAGCGGACCTGGACAGGGAAGGCCCTTTAATCAGCCCCAGCATTTT	CASSGPGQGRPFNQPQHF
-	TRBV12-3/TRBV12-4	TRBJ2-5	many	TGTGCCAGCAGTCGGTACCAAGAGACCCAGTACTTC	CASSRYQETQYF
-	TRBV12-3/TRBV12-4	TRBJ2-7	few	TGTGCCAGCAGTCCATTACTACACTACGAGCAGTACTTC	CASSPLLHYEQYF
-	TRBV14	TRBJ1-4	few	TGTGCCAGCAGCCAAGGGCAGGGGAGAAAACTGTTTTTT	CASSQGQGRKLFF
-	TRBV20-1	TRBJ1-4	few	TGCAGTGCTACCGTCGGGGGGGGCACTAATGAAAAACTGTTTTTT	CSATVGGGTNEKLFF
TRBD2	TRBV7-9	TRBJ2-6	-	TGTGCCAGCAGCCCGTCGGGGAGGGGCTCTGGGGCCAACGTCCTGACTTTC	CASSPSGRGSGANVLTF
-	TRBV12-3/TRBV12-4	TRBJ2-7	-	TGTGCCAGCAGAACCGGACAGTTCGGCTCCGAGCAGTACTTC	CASRTGQFGSEQYF
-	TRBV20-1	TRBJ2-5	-	TGCAGTGCTGCTGTAGGGACTGACCAAGAGACCCAGTACTTC	CSAAVGTDQETQYF
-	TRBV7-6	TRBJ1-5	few	TGTGCCAGCAGCTTAGGTACGGGGACCAATCAGCCCCAGCATTTT	CASSLGTGTNQPQHF
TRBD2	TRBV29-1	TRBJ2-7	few	TGCAGCGTTAAAACTAGCGGGGTCCACGAGCAGTACTTC	CSVKTSGVHEQYF
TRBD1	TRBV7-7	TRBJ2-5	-	TGTGCTAGCACCCGGGGGCAGGGGGCATCGGAGACCCAGTACTTC	CASTRGQGASETQYF
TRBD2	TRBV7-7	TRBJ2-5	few	TGTGCTAGCAGCTTAGCGCCTAGCGGGGTAAACCAAGAGACCCAGTACTTC	CASSLAPSGVNQETQYF
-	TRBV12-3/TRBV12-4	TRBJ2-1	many	TGTGCCAGCAGCCCAGGGTCCGGGTACAATGAGCAGTTCTTC	CASSPGSGYNEQFF
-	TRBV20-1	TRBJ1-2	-	TGCAGTGCTAGAGATAGACTCGAGGGGACCGATGGCTACACCTTC	CSARDRLEGTDGYTF
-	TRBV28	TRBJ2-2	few	TGTGCCTCCCGGGGTTGGGGCGGGGAGCTGTTTTTT	CASRGWGGELFF
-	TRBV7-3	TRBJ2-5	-	TGTGCCAGCAGCTTACATGGCGGGGCGAAAGAGACCCAGTACTTC	CASSLHGGAKETQYF
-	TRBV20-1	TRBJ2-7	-	TGCAGTGCTAGAGGTGGAGCCTACGAGCAGTACTTC	CSARGGAYEQYF
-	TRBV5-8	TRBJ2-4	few	TGTGCCAGCAGCTTGGGGGGGGCGCAGGGAAACATTCAGTACTTC	CASSLGGAQGNIQYF
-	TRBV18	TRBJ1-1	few	TGTGCCAGCTCGCCCTACATGAACACTGAAGCTTTCTTT	CASSPYMNTEAFF
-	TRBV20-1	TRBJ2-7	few	TGCAGTGCTAGAGATCAGACAGGACGATCCTACGAGCAGTACTTC	CSARDQTGRSYEQYF
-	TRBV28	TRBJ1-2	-	TGTGCCAGCAGCTTGGCGGGGCAGGGCTTTACCTTATGGAGCTACACCTTC	CASSLAGQGFTLWSYTF
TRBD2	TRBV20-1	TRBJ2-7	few	TGCAGTGCCACCGGACTAGCCCCTGAGCAGTACTTC	CSATGLAPEQYF
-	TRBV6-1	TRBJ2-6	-	TGTGCCAGCAGGCTCTCGCGGGACAAGGACGTCCTGACTTTC	CASRLSRDKDVLTF
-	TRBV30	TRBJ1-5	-	TGTGCCTGGAGTGTACAAAGTAGCAATCAGCCCCAGCATTTT	CAWSVQSSNQPQHF
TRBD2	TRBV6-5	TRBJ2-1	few	TGTGCCAGCAGTTCCCTAGCGGGGGGGCAGGGACATGAGCAGTTCTTC	CASSSLAGGQGHEQFF